These T cell receptor beta chains were read from a single sample in a study of Tregs in tolerant kidney transplant recipients. The data were produced by immunoSEQ multiplex PCR, yet TCRdb's version contains in-frame clones alone and is incomplete. Among more than 60,000 clones listed, 75% to 90% were seen once. This sample comprised Tregs from blood, obtained before the transplant. The source of these receptors is a human donor who received a combined kidney and bone marrow transplant. Each CDR3 is given with its conserved first and last residue. A D gene is named only where the DNA matches it firmly. Size tells how often a clone was seen (once, few, many) or the class of an expanded clone, and some rows leave it out.

TRBV30	TRBJ2-1	NA	NA	TGTGCCTGGAGCGGTTCCTACAATGAGCAGTTCTTC	CAWSGSYNEQFF
TRBV6-5	TRBJ1-2	NA	NA	TGTGCCAGCAGACCCACAGCAGCTAACTATGGCTACACCTTC	CASRPTAANYGYTF
TRBV18	TRBJ1-2	NA	NA	TGTGCCAGCTCGGGGGACATAGATGGAAGTGGCTACACCTTC	CASSGDIDGSGYTF
TRBV18	TRBJ1-1	few	TRBD1	TGTGCCAGCTCACCACGGACAGGTGAAGCTTTCTTT	CASSPRTGEAFF
TRBV4-3	TRBJ2-7	NA	TRBD2	TGCGCCAGCAGCCAAGGACCCCGGGGACTAGCGGGAGCTGGTGAGCAGTACTTC	CASSQGPRGLAGAGEQYF
TRBV6-1	TRBJ1-1	NA	NA	TGTGCCAGCAGCCCGAGGGGGGGGAAGACTGAAGCTTTCTTT	CASSPRGGKTEAFF
TRBV2	TRBJ1-2	once	NA	TGTGCCAGCAGCGCCGGATGGACGGCCCCCAGTGGCTACACCTTC	CASSAGWTAPSGYTF
TRBV10-1	TRBJ2-2	NA	TRBD2	TGCGCCAGCGGGTACCTAGCGGGAGCGCGAACCGGGGAGCTGTTTTTT	CASGYLAGARTGELFF
TRBV30	TRBJ2-7	NA	NA	TGTGCCTGGAGTATCATGAGACAGGCCTCCGAGCAGTACTTC	CAWSIMRQASEQYF
TRBV11-2	TRBJ2-4	once	TRBD1	TGTGCCAGCAGCCCACGACAGGGCATCAACCAAAACATTCAGTACTTC	CASSPRQGINQNIQYF
TRBV19	TRBJ2-1	NA	NA	TGTGCCAGTAGTATAGGGGGGGTCTCTTACAATGAGCAGTTCTTC	CASSIGGVSYNEQFF
TRBV19	TRBJ1-2	NA	NA	TGTGCCAGTACCCTAGGGTCAGGACCTCTCTATGGCTACACCTTC	CASTLGSGPLYGYTF
TRBV9	TRBJ2-3	NA	NA	TGTGCCAGCAGCGCCCGTCTCTACACAGATACGCAGTATTTT	CASSARLYTDTQYF
TRBV2	TRBJ2-5	NA	TRBD1	TGTGCCAGCAAAGGGACAGGGAGAGAGACCCAGTACTTC	CASKGTGRETQYF
TRBV5-1	TRBJ2-7	NA	TRBD1	TGCGCCAGCAGCTTGGGACAGGGAACCCACGAGCAGTACTTC	CASSLGQGTHEQYF
TRBV7-9	TRBJ2-2	few	TRBD1	TGTGCCAGCAGCGGTAGACAGGGGGGCTACACCGGGGAGCTGTTTTTT	CASSGRQGGYTGELFF
TRBV5-4	TRBJ2-5	NA	NA	TGTGCCAGCAGCCAGGAGAGGGGCAGCGAAGAGACCCAGTACTTC	CASSQERGSEETQYF
TRBV2	TRBJ2-1	NA	NA	TGTGCCAGCAGCGGGTCGAGGGGGAACGCATACAATGAGCAGTTCTTC	CASSGSRGNAYNEQFF
TRBV27	TRBJ1-2	NA	TRBD1	TGTGCCAGCACCAAGACAGGGTTTGATGGCTACACCTTC	CASTKTGFDGYTF
TRBV5-5	TRBJ1-1	NA	NA	TGTGCCAGCAGCTTAATGGGAGCGGACACTGAAGCTTTCTTT	CASSLMGADTEAFF
TRBV5-1	TRBJ2-1	few	NA	TGCGCCAGCAGCTTACACCAGAGCCCCCCAAGGGGTGAGCAGTTCTTC	CASSLHQSPPRGEQFF
TRBV6-5	TRBJ2-1	NA	TRBD2	TGTGCCAGCAGGCCGACCTCCAATAGCGGGAGGGAACAGTTCTTC	CASRPTSNSGREQFF
TRBV7-2	TRBJ1-5	NA	TRBD1	TGTGCCAGCAGCGCGGGACAGGGCGATCAGCCCCAGCATTTT	CASSAGQGDQPQHF
TRBV4-1	TRBJ1-3	NA	NA	TGCGCCAGCAGCCAAGATGGGGTGCCAGGAAACACCATATATTTT	CASSQDGVPGNTIYF
TRBV6-5	TRBJ1-6	NA	NA	TGTGCCAGCAGCGGTCGCCCCAGGGGAAATTCACCCCTCCACTTT	CASSGRPRGNSPLHF
TRBV29-1	TRBJ1-3	medium-sized	NA	TGCAGCGTGGGGATGGGGGTCACTGGAAACACCATATATTTT	CSVGMGVTGNTIYF
TRBV2	TRBJ1-2	NA	NA	TGTGCCAGCAGCGTGACAATGAACTATGGCTACACCTTC	CASSVTMNYGYTF
TRBV5-6	TRBJ1-2	NA	NA	TGTGCCAGCAGCCCCGGACAGAACTATGGCTACACCTTC	CASSPGQNYGYTF
TRBV2	TRBJ2-5	NA	TRBD1	TGTGCCAGCAGAAGGACAGGGGCCCAAGAGACCCAGTACTTC	CASRRTGAQETQYF
TRBV4-1	TRBJ2-1	NA	NA	TGCGCCAGCCGGGGCAGCGTGTGGGAGCAGTTCTTC	CASRGSVWEQFF
TRBV9	TRBJ2-5	NA	NA	TGTGCCAGCAGCCTTAGGCCGAGTACATTCCAAGAGACCCAGTACTTC	CASSLRPSTFQETQYF
TRBV6-1	TRBJ2-7	few	NA	TGTGCCAGCGAGGGGTTCTACGAGCAGTACTTC	CASEGFYEQYF
TRBV6-5	TRBJ1-1	NA	TRBD1	TGTGCCAGCAGCCCCGGGACAGGGGTCCATGAAGCTTTCTTT	CASSPGTGVHEAFF
TRBV5-5	TRBJ2-7	NA	NA	TGTGCCAGCAGCTATGTATGGGGAGAGCAGTACTTC	CASSYVWGEQYF
TRBV23-1	TRBJ1-5	NA	NA	TGCGCCAGCCCGGACACCCCGGGAAGCAATCAGCCCCAGCATTTT	CASPDTPGSNQPQHF
TRBV19	TRBJ2-1	once	NA	TGTGCCAGTAGTATTATCGAGGGCCCCCCCTACAATGAGCAGTTCTTC	CASSIIEGPPYNEQFF
TRBV30	TRBJ2-7	few	TRBD1	TGTGCCTGGACGCGGACAGGGACGTTTCCCGAGCAGTACTTC	CAWTRTGTFPEQYF
TRBV5-1	TRBJ2-3	NA	NA	TGCGCCAGCAGCCTGTATGGAGATACGCAGTATTTT	CASSLYGDTQYF
TRBV7-9	TRBJ2-5	once	NA	TGTGCCAGCAGCTTACCCCGGGGGGCAGCCGGGACCCAGTACTTC	CASSLPRGAAGTQYF
TRBV27	TRBJ1-5	NA	TRBD1	TGTGCCAGCAGTTTCCAGGGGGCCTATAGCAATCAGCCCCAGCATTTT	CASSFQGAYSNQPQHF
TRBV11-2	TRBJ2-7	NA	NA	TGTGCCGGCAGCTTATTTGCAGGGCCCTACGAGCAGTACTTC	CAGSLFAGPYEQYF
TRBV5-1	TRBJ2-5	NA	NA	TGCGCCAGCAAAGGGAACGGAGAGACCCAGTACTTC	CASKGNGETQYF